A selection of T cell receptor beta chains follows, all from one sample in a study of blood T cell repertoires in COVID-19. The table came from immunoSEQ multiplex PCR; TCRdb's copy has only in-frame clones and leaves some out. This sample carries 200,000 to 250,000 clones, roughly 85% of them seen once, and the ten largest clones take 11%. Sequenced sample: PBMCs or T cells enriched from blood (not recorded which). The source is a man aged 25-45 years who had recovered from COVID-19. The CDR3 runs from the conserved cysteine through the conserved F or W. Each record gives: CDR3 DNA, CDR3 protein, clone size, V gene, J gene, D gene. D genes are given only for firm matches. Clone size, where shown, is once, few, many, or a class for clones that have expanded.

CDR3 DNA: TGTGCCAGCAGTTGGGACAGGGGGAGGCCTTTCTTT
CDR3 protein: CASSWDRGRPFF
clone size: .
V gene: TRBV7-8
J gene: TRBJ1-1
D gene: TRBD1

CDR3 DNA: TGTGCCAGCAGCCAGTACCTAAACTATGGCTACACCTTC
CDR3 protein: CASSQYLNYGYTF
clone size: .
V gene: TRBV3-1/TRBV3-2
J gene: TRBJ1-2
D gene: .

CDR3 DNA: TGCGCCAGCAGTCGGGACTCTAGCACAGATACGCAGTATTTT
CDR3 protein: CASSRDSSTDTQYF
clone size: .
V gene: TRBV10-1
J gene: TRBJ2-3
D gene: .

CDR3 DNA: TGCGCCAGCAGCTTAGGCCAGGTGGAAAAGGTTCAGTACTTC
CDR3 protein: CASSLGQVEKVQYF
clone size: .
V gene: TRBV5-1
J gene: TRBJ2-4
D gene: .

CDR3 DNA: TGTGCCAGCAGTTTTGGGTTTTCGGGGAATGGCTACACCTTC
CDR3 protein: CASSFGFSGNGYTF
clone size: .
V gene: TRBV28
J gene: TRBJ1-2
D gene: .

CDR3 DNA: TGCGCCAGCAGTCCTGGGGGGGCTACCTACGAGCAGTACTTC
CDR3 protein: CASSPGGATYEQYF
clone size: .
V gene: TRBV10-1
J gene: TRBJ2-7
D gene: .

CDR3 DNA: TGTGCCAGCAGGGAGGCTGGGAGCTCCTACAATGAGCAGTTCTTC
CDR3 protein: CASREAGSSYNEQFF
clone size: .
V gene: TRBV5-4
J gene: TRBJ2-1
D gene: .

CDR3 DNA: TGCAGTGCTAGTTCTCCGAGCTCCTATAATTCACCCCTCCACTTT
CDR3 protein: CSASSPSSYNSPLHF
clone size: .
V gene: TRBV20-1
J gene: TRBJ1-6
D gene: .

CDR3 DNA: TGCGCCAGCAGCTTGGGGATAGCGGGGGTGTTTGAGACCCAGTACTTC
CDR3 protein: CASSLGIAGVFETQYF
clone size: .
V gene: TRBV5-1
J gene: TRBJ2-5
D gene: TRBD2

CDR3 DNA: TGTGCCAGCTCACCACAGGCGGGCACAGATACGCAGTATTTT
CDR3 protein: CASSPQAGTDTQYF
clone size: .
V gene: TRBV18
J gene: TRBJ2-3
D gene: .

CDR3 DNA: TGTGCCAGCAGCCAAGAGTTCGGGATCGTTGGCTACACCTTC
CDR3 protein: CASSQEFGIVGYTF
clone size: .
V gene: TRBV14
J gene: TRBJ1-2
D gene: .

CDR3 DNA: TGTGCCAGCAGTTACGGGGGACACACTGAAGCTTTCTTT
CDR3 protein: CASSYGGHTEAFF
clone size: .
V gene: TRBV6-9
J gene: TRBJ1-1
D gene: .

CDR3 DNA: TGTGTCAGAAGCTCTGCCCCCTCACAGGGGTTCACTGAAGCTTTCTTT
CDR3 protein: CVRSSAPSQGFTEAFF
clone size: .
V gene: TRBV7-5
J gene: TRBJ1-1
D gene: .

CDR3 DNA: TGCGCCAGCAGCCAAGGCAGTGGAAACACCATATATTTT
CDR3 protein: CASSQGSGNTIYF
clone size: .
V gene: TRBV4-3
J gene: TRBJ1-3
D gene: .

CDR3 DNA: TGTGCTAGTGGTACAGGGGGCGCGGGGGGCCAGCCCCAGCATTTT
CDR3 protein: CASGTGGAGGQPQHF
clone size: .
V gene: TRBV12-5
J gene: TRBJ1-5
D gene: TRBD1

CDR3 DNA: TGCGCCAGCAGCCCGACAGGGGATAATTCACCCCTCCACTTT
CDR3 protein: CASSPTGDNSPLHF
clone size: once
V gene: TRBV5-1
J gene: TRBJ1-6
D gene: TRBD1

CDR3 DNA: TGTGCCAGCAGTTACTCTGTGGCGGAGCCAACTTACGAGCAGTACTTC
CDR3 protein: CASSYSVAEPTYEQYF
clone size: .
V gene: TRBV6-5
J gene: TRBJ2-7
D gene: .

CDR3 DNA: TGTGCCAGCAGCGTGGGGGGAGGGATTCCCTACGAGCAGTACTTC
CDR3 protein: CASSVGGGIPYEQYF
clone size: .
V gene: TRBV9
J gene: TRBJ2-7
D gene: TRBD2

CDR3 DNA: TGTGCCAGCAGTCAGACAGTAAGGAGTCAGCCCCAGCATTTT
CDR3 protein: CASSQTVRSQPQHF
clone size: .
V gene: TRBV6-5
J gene: TRBJ1-5
D gene: .

CDR3 DNA: TGTGCCAGCAGCTTAGAGGCGGGATACGAGCAGTACTTC
CDR3 protein: CASSLEAGYEQYF
clone size: .
V gene: TRBV11-3
J gene: TRBJ2-7
D gene: .

CDR3 DNA: TGTGCCTGGAGTGCCGGGACAGGTGAGGGTGGCTACACCTTC
CDR3 protein: CAWSAGTGEGGYTF
clone size: few
V gene: TRBV30
J gene: TRBJ1-2
D gene: TRBD1

CDR3 DNA: TGTGCCAGCAGTTACTTATATTCACCCCTCCACTTT
CDR3 protein: CASSYLYSPLHF
clone size: once
V gene: TRBV6-5
J gene: TRBJ1-6
D gene: .

CDR3 DNA: TGCAGCGTTGAAGGGGAGGCCAACTATGGCTACACCTTC
CDR3 protein: CSVEGEANYGYTF
clone size: .
V gene: TRBV29-1
J gene: TRBJ1-2
D gene: .

CDR3 DNA: TGTGCCAGTAGTTCCTCCAGATACGAGCAGTACTTC
CDR3 protein: CASSSSRYEQYF
clone size: .
V gene: TRBV19
J gene: TRBJ2-7
D gene: .

CDR3 DNA: TGTGCTAGTGGTTCCACCAGTGGGGGGTTTGGCCCCGTAAATCAGCCCCAGCATTTT
CDR3 protein: CASGSTSGGFGPVNQPQHF
clone size: .
V gene: TRBV12-5
J gene: TRBJ1-5
D gene: .

CDR3 DNA: TGTGCCTGCGCCCCGGGACAGGGAATAAACGAGCAGTACTTC
CDR3 protein: CACAPGQGINEQYF
clone size: .
V gene: TRBV19
J gene: TRBJ2-7
D gene: TRBD1

CDR3 DNA: TGTGCCAGCAGTGCTTCTGCGTATGGCAATCAGCCCCAGCATTTT
CDR3 protein: CASSASAYGNQPQHF
clone size: .
V gene: TRBV2
J gene: TRBJ1-5
D gene: .

CDR3 DNA: TGTGCCAGCAGTCCGAATCTTAACCGTTATTTGCGGGAGGACTCCTACAATGAGCAGTTCTTC
CDR3 protein: CASSPNLNRYLREDSYNEQFF
clone size: .
V gene: TRBV28
J gene: TRBJ2-1
D gene: TRBD2

CDR3 DNA: TGCGCCAGGGGGGCCCTTGACTATGGCTACACCTTC
CDR3 protein: CARGALDYGYTF
clone size: .
V gene: TRBV5-1
J gene: TRBJ1-2
D gene: .

CDR3 DNA: TGTGCCAGCAGCCCGTGGGGGGGCGCTTACGAGCAGTACTTC
CDR3 protein: CASSPWGGAYEQYF
clone size: .
V gene: TRBV7-9
J gene: TRBJ2-7
D gene: .

CDR3 DNA: TGTGCCAGTAGTACGGGACAGGGCCCCTACGAGCAGTACTTC
CDR3 protein: CASSTGQGPYEQYF
clone size: .
V gene: TRBV19
J gene: TRBJ2-7
D gene: TRBD1

CDR3 DNA: TGTGCCAGCAGCTCGCAGGGGATCACAGATACGCAGTATTTT
CDR3 protein: CASSSQGITDTQYF
clone size: once
V gene: TRBV7-2
J gene: TRBJ2-3
D gene: .

CDR3 DNA: TGTGCCAGCAGTACCTCCGGGACAGGAGGTCAAGAGCAGTACTTC
CDR3 protein: CASSTSGTGGQEQYF
clone size: .
V gene: TRBV28
J gene: TRBJ2-7
D gene: TRBD1

CDR3 DNA: TGTGCCAGCAGCGGGGCAGGACCCCGCGAGCAGTACTTC
CDR3 protein: CASSGAGPREQYF
clone size: .
V gene: TRBV7-3
J gene: TRBJ2-7
D gene: .

CDR3 DNA: TGTGCCACCCTCCAGAGCGATCAGCCCCAGCATTTT
CDR3 protein: CATLQSDQPQHF
clone size: .
V gene: TRBV28
J gene: TRBJ1-5
D gene: .

CDR3 DNA: TGTGCCAGCAGCCCGGGACAGGGGTTAGTCCCTAGGGGCTACACCTTC
CDR3 protein: CASSPGQGLVPRGYTF
clone size: .
V gene: TRBV7-6
J gene: TRBJ1-2
D gene: TRBD1

CDR3 DNA: TGTGCCAGCAGAGAACAGGGCCCGTCATCCCTCCACTTT
CDR3 protein: CASREQGPSSLHF
clone size: .
V gene: TRBV2
J gene: TRBJ1-6
D gene: .

CDR3 DNA: TGTGCCAGCAGTGATCACAGGAACTCTGGAAACACCATATATTTT
CDR3 protein: CASSDHRNSGNTIYF
clone size: .
V gene: TRBV6-6
J gene: TRBJ1-3
D gene: .